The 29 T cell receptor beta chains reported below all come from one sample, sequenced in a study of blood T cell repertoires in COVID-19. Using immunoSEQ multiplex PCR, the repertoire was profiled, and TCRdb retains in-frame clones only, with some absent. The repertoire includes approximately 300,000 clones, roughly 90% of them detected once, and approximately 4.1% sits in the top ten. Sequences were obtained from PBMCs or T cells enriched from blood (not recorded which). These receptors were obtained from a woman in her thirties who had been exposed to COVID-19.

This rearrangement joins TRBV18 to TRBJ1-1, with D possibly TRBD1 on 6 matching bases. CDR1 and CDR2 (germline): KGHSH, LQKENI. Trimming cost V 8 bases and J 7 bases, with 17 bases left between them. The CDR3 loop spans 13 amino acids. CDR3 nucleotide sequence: TGTGCCAGCACTCAGATGGCGGACAGTGAAGCTTTCTTT. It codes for CASTQMADSEAFF.

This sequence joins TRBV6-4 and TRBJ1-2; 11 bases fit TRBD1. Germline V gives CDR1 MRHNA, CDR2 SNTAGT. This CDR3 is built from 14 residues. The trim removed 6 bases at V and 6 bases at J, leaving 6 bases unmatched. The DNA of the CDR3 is TGTGCCAGCAGCACATGGACAGGGGGCCATGGCTACACCTTC. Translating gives CASSTWTGGHGYTF.

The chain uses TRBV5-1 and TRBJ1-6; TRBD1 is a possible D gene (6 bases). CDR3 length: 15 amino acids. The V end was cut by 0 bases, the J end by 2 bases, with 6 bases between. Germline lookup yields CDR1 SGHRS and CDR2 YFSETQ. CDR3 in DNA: TGCGCCAGCAGCTTGGACAGGGCCTATAATTCACCCCTCCACTTT. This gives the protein CASSLDRAYNSPLHF.

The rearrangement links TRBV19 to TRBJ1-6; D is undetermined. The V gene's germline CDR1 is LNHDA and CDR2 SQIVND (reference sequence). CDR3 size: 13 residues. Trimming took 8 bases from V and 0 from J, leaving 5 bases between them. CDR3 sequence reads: CASSSSYNSPLHF. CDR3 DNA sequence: TGTGCCAGTTCTAGCTCCTATAATTCACCCCTCCACTTT.

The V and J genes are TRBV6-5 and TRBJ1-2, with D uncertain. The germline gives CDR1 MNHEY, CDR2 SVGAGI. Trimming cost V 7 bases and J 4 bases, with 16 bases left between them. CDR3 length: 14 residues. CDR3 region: CASTPLKSGYGYTF. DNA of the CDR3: TGTGCCAGCACCCCGTTGAAGTCGGGCTATGGCTACACCTTC.

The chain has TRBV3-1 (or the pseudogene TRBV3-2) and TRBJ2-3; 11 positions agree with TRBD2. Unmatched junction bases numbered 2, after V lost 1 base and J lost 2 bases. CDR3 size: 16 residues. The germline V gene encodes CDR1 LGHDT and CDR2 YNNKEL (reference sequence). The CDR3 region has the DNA TGTGCCAGCAGCCAAGGACTAGCGGGGATCACAGATACGCAGTATTTT. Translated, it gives CASSQGLAGITDTQYF.

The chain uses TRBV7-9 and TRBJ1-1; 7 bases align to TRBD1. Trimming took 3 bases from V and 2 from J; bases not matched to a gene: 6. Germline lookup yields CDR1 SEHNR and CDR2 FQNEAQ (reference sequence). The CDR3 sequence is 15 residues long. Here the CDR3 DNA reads TGTGCCAGCAGCTTCGGACAGGTCTCAAACACTGAAGCTTTCTTT. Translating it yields CASSFGQVSNTEAFF.

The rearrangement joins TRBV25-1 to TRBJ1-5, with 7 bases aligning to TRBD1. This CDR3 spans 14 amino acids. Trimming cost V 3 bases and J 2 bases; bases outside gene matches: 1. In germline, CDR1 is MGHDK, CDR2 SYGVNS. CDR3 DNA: TGTGCCAGCAGTGACGACAGGGGCAATCAGCCCCAGCATTTT. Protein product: CASSDDRGNQPQHF.

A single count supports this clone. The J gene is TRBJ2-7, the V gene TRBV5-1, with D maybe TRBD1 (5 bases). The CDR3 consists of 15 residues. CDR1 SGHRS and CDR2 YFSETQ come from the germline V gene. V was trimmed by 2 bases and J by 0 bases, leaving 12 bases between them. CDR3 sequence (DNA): TGCGCCAGCAGCTTCGGACACCGCAACTCCTACGAGCAGTACTTC. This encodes CASSFGHRNSYEQYF.

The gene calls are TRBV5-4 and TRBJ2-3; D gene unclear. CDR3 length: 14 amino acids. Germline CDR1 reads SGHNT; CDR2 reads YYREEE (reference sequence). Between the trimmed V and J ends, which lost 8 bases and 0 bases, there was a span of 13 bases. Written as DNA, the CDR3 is TGTGCCAGTTCCGCGGTAGCTAGCACAGATACGCAGTATTTT. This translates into CASSAVASTDTQYF.

For the CDR3, the DNA is TGTGCCAGCACAGACTGGGTGAGGATGTTTTTT. Protein sequence: CASTDWVRMFF. The chain is built from TRBV2 and TRBJ2-2; D is unresolved. Trimming took 7 bases from V and 15 from J, leaving 15 bases between them. Germline CDR1 is SNHLY and CDR2 is FYNNEI. The CDR3 is made up of 11 amino acids.

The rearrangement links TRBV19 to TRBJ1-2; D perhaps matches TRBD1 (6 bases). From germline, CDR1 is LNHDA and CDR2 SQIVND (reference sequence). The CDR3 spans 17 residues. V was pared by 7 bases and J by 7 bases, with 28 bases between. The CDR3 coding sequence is TGTGCCAGTATGGCGGGGGGCGAGGGCCACCTTTCGCCTGGCTACACCTTC. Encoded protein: CASMAGGEGHLSPGYTF.

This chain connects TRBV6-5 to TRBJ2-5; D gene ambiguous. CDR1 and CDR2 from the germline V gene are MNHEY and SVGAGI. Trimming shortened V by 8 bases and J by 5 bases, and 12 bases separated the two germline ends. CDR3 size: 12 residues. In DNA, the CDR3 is TGTGCCAGCCGACTTAGGCGGGAGACCCAGTACTTC. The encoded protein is CASRLRRETQYF.

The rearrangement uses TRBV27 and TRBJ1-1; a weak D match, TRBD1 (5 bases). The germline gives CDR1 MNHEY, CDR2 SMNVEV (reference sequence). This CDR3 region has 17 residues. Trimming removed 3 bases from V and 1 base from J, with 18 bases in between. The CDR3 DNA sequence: TGTGCCAGCAGTTTTTGGGTCGGCCAAGGGGAGAACACTGAAGCTTTCTTT. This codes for CASSFWVGQGENTEAFF.

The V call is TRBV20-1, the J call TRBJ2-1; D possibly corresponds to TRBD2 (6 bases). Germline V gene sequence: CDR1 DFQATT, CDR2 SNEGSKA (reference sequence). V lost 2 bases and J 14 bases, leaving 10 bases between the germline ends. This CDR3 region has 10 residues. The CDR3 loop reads CSARTGEEFF. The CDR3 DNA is TGCAGTGCTAGAACGGGGGAGGAGTTCTTC.

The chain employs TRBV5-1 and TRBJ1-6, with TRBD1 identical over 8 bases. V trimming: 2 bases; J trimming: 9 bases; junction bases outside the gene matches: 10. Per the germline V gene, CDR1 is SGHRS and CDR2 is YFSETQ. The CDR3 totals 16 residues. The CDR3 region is CASSFTGGNQGSPLHF. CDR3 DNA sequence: TGCGCCAGCAGCTTTACAGGGGGAAATCAAGGTTCACCCCTCCACTTT.

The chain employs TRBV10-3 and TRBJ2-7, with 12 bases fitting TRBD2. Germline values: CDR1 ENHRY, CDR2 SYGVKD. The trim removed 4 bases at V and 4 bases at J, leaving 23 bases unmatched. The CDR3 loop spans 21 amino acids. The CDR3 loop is CAISVDRVSFLAGGPGYEQYF. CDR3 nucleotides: TGTGCCATCAGTGTTGATCGTGTGAGCTTCCTAGCGGGGGGGCCCGGGTACGAGCAGTACTTC.

The CDR3 coding sequence is TGCAGTGCTAGTACAGGCGGAACCTACAATGAGCAGTTCTTC. It is translated as CSASTGGTYNEQFF. This sequence joins TRBV20-1 and TRBJ2-1; weak D call: TRBD1 (5 bases). Germline CDR1 DFQATT, CDR2 SNEGSKA (reference sequence). The CDR3 consists of 14 residues. Trimming left V 3 bases short and J 2 bases short, with 11 bases between.

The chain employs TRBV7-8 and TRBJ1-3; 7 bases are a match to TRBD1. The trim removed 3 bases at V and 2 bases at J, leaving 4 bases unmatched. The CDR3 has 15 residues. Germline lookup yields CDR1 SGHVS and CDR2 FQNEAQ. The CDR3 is CASSFVDRAGNTIYF. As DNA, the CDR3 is TGTGCCAGCAGCTTTGTAGACAGGGCTGGAAACACCATATATTTT.

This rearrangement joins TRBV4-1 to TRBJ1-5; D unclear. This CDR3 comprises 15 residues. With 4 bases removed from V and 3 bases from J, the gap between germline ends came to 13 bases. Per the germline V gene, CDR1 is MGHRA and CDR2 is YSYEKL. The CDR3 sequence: CASSRRTENNQPQHF. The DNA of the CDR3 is TGCGCCAGCAGCCGGAGGACGGAAAACAATCAGCCCCAGCATTTT.

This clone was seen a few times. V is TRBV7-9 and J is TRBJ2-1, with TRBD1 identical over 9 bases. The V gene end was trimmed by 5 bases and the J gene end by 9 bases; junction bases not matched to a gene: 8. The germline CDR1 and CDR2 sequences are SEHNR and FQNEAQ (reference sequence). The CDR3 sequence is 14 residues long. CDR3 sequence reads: CASSVGGGQGEQFF. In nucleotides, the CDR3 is TGTGCCAGCAGCGTAGGGGGGGGACAGGGTGAGCAGTTCTTC.

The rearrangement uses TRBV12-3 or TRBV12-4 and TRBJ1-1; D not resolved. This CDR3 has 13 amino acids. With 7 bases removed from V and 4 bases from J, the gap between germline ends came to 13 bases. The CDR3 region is CASTDGSTTEAFF. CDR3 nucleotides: TGTGCCAGCACCGACGGGAGCACCACTGAAGCTTTCTTT.

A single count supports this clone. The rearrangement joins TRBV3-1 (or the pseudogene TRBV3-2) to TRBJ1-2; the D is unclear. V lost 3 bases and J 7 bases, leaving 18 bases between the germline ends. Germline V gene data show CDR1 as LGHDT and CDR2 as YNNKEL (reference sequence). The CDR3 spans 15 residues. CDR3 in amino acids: CASSQYREVSGGYTF. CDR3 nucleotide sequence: TGTGCCAGCAGCCAGTATCGGGAGGTGTCCGGTGGCTACACCTTC.

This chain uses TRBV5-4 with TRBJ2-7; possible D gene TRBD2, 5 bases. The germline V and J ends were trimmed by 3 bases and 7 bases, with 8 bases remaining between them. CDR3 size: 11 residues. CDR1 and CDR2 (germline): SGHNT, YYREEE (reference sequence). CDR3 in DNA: TGTGCCAGCAGCTCCGGAGGAGAGCAGTACTTC. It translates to CASSSGGEQYF.

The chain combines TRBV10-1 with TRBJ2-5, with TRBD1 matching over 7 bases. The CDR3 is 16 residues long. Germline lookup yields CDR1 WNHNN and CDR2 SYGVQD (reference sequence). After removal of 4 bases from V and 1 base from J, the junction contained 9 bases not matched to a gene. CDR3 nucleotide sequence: TGCGCCAGCAGTGGGCACTCGACAGGGCTCCAAGAGACCCAGTACTTC. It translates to CASSGHSTGLQETQYF.

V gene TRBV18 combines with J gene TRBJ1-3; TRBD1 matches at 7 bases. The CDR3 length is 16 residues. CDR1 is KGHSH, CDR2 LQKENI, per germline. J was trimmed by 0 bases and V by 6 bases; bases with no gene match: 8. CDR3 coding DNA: TGTGCCAGCTCCTCCGTCGGACAGGACTCTGGAAACACCATATATTTT. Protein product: CASSSVGQDSGNTIYF.

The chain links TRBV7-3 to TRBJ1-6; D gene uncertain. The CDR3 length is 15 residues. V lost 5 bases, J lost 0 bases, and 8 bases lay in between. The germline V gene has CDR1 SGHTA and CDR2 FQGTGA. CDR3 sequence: CASSRKSSYNSPLHF. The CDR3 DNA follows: TGTGCCAGCAGCCGAAAGAGCTCCTATAATTCACCCCTCCACTTT.

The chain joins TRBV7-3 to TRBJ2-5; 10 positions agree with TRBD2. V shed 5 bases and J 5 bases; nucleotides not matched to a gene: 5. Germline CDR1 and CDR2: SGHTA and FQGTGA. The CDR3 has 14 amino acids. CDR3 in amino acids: CASSLSGGIETQYF. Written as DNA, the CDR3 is TGTGCCAGCAGCCTTAGCGGGGGGATTGAGACCCAGTACTTC.

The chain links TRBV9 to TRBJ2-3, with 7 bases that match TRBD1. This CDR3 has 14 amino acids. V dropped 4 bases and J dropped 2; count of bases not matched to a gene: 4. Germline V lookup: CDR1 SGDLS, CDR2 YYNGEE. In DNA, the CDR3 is TGTGCCAGCAGCCTGGGACAGTTCACAGATACGCAGTATTTT. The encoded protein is CASSLGQFTDTQYF.